Below are 8 T cell receptor beta chains sequenced from a single sample in a study of cytomegalovirus exposure and HLA in healthy donors. The PCR employed 60 Vbeta primers together with 13 Jbeta primers. Generated by immunoSEQ multiplex PCR, the TCRdb table keeps only in-frame clones and is missing some. Among approximately 190,000 clones listed, around four fifths were seen once. Source material: PBMCs. These receptors all come from a man between 40 and 49 years old in good health and CMV-seropositive.

The V gene is TRBV7-9, the J gene TRBJ2-1; D gene unclear. Trimming pared 3 bases from V and 0 bases from J, leaving 9 bases between. CDR1 and CDR2 from the germline V gene are SEHNR and FQNEAQ (reference sequence). The CDR3 is 15 amino acids. CDR3 region: CASSFPESSYNEQFF. CDR3 DNA: TGTGCCAGCAGCTTCCCGGAGAGCTCCTACAATGAGCAGTTCTTC.

This clone was detected once. V is TRBV18 and J is TRBJ1-5; tentatively, D is TRBD1 (5 bases). The CDR3 totals 17 residues. Germline CDR1 KGHSH, CDR2 LQKENI. The V end lost 2 bases, the J end lost 0 bases, and 14 bases lay between the germline ends. In DNA form, the CDR3 reads TGTGCCAGCTCACCAACCGGGGGGAGTAATAGCAATCAGCCCCAGCATTTT. Amino acids: CASSPTGGSNSNQPQHF.

CDR3 residues: CASSYSDRRSTDTQYF. In nucleotides, the CDR3 is TGTGCCAGCAGTTACTCGGACAGAAGAAGCACAGATACGCAGTATTTT. The V and J genes are TRBV6-5 and TRBJ2-3; the D gene is possibly TRBD1 (6 bases). There are 16 residues in the CDR3. V lost 0 bases to trimming and J lost 0 bases, with 10 bases between them. Germline V gene sequence: CDR1 MNHEY, CDR2 SVGAGI.

The CDR3 DNA reads TGTGCCAGCAGTCAACCTCCACCGGGCGCGGGATGGTTAGAGACCCAGTACTTC. Amino acid sequence: CASSQPPPGAGWLETQYF. V usage is TRBV7-2 and J usage is TRBJ2-5; D may be TRBD2 (6 bases). Germline V gene data show CDR1 as SGHTA and CDR2 as FQGNSA. The CDR3 runs 18 residues. V was cut by 6 bases and J by 4 bases, with 27 bases left in between.

V is TRBV11-2 and J is TRBJ2-7, with a weak D call TRBD2 (6 bases). CDR1 and CDR2 from the germline V gene are SGHAT and FQNNGV. V gave up 4 bases and J gave up 1 base, with 17 bases separating them. CDR3 size: 16 residues. The DNA for the CDR3 is TGTGCCAGCAGCTCCCCGGGGGAGGCAGGGTCCTACGAGCAGTACTTC. Translation: CASSSPGEAGSYEQYF. Looking up the rest from reference TRBV11-2 and TRBJ2-7 gives the full variable domain: EAGVAQSPRYKIIEKRQSVAFWCNPISGHATLYWYQQILGQGPKLLIQFQNNGVVDDSQLPKDRFSAERLKGVDSTLKIQPAKLEDSAVYLCASSSPGEAGSYEQYFGPGTRLTVT.

The rearrangement links TRBV18 to TRBJ2-5, with 7 bases fitting TRBD1. J lost 5 bases, V lost 1 base, and 4 bases had no gene match. Germline V lookup: CDR1 KGHSH, CDR2 LQKENI. This CDR3 contains 14 residues. CDR3 amino acids: CASSPLPRGETQYF. In DNA form, the CDR3 reads TGTGCCAGCTCACCACTCCCCAGGGGGGAGACCCAGTACTTC.

A note on this clone: At one boundary the junction diverges from the germline segment, which might be a read error. The V call is TRBV6-5, the J call TRBJ2-3; D is ambiguous. Looked up from germline, CDR1 is MNHEY and CDR2 is SVGAGI. The CDR3 length is 15 residues. The CDR3 spells CASRYRDIRTDTQYF. The CDR3 DNA follows: TGTGCCAGCCGTTACCGAGATATTCGCACAGATACGCAGTATTTT.

V gene TRBV19 combines with J gene TRBJ1-2; D remains ambiguous. V lost 3 bases to trimming and J lost 4 bases, with 15 bases between them. The germline V gene has CDR1 LNHDA and CDR2 SQIVND (reference sequence). This CDR3 region has 15 residues. The CDR3 DNA is TGTGCCAGTAGTATTCTCGGGGTCCGGAGCTATGGCTACACCTTC. Translation gives CASSILGVRSYGYTF.